A single sample gave rise to the 2 T cell receptor beta chains below, sequenced in a study of early T cells in non-severe SARS-CoV-2 infection. TCRdb re-derived calls from the 5' RACE reads in MiXCR, one entry per CDR3 protein. This sample has tens of thousands of distinct CDR3 sequences, with approximately 12% found just once. This sample comprised whole blood, obtained at baseline. The source is an adult who was a healthcare worker with PCR-confirmed SARS-CoV-2 infection or an uninfected control (not recorded which).

The chain couples TRBV5-1 to TRBJ2-5; D tentatively fits TRBD1 or TRBD2 (5 bases each). The ends were cut back, 4 bases at V and 7 bases at J, with 20 bases in the middle. The germline CDR1 and CDR2 sequences are SGHRS and YFSETQ. The length of the CDR3 is 15 residues. The CDR3 coding sequence is TGCGCCAGCAGCCCGTATAAGCAGATTGGGGGGACCCAGTACTTC. As protein: CASSPYKQIGGTQYF.

This clonotype was counted a few times. The J gene is TRBJ2-1, the V gene TRBV13, with 9 bases lining up with TRBD2. Germline loops: CDR1 PRHDT, CDR2 FYEKMQ (reference sequence). The CDR3 extends over 13 amino acids. V was pared by 5 bases and J by 9 bases, with 5 bases of the junction left unmatched. The CDR3 DNA follows: TGTGCCAGCAGCCTTAGCGGGAGCCCTGAGCAGTTCTTC. It codes for CASSLSGSPEQFF.